The 13 T cell receptor beta chains below all came from one sample that was sequenced in a study of CD8+CD57+ T cells in acquired aplastic anemia. The TCR beta profiling, which covered VDJ combination and CDR3 sequence, was carried out using genomic DNA as the template. One entry per CDR3 protein results from TCRdb running MiXCR on the reads. This table has about 160,000 distinct CDR3 sequences, about 48% appearing once. Sequencing was done on a sample of sorted CD4+, CD8+, or CD8+CD57+ T cells (not recorded which) from PBMCs. The source of these receptors is a human donor in good health.

The sample holds many counts of this clonotype. V gene TRBV7-2 combines with J gene TRBJ1-1; maybe TRBD1 (5 bases). The CDR3 consists of 14 residues. From germline, CDR1 is SGHTA and CDR2 FQGNSA. Deletions cut 6 bases from V and 9 bases from J, with 20 bases between. CDR3 sequence (DNA): TGTGCCAGCAGTTCAGGGAACGCCATACCCAAAGCTTTCTTT. It translates to CASSSGNAIPKAFF.

The chain joins TRBV11-2 to TRBJ2-3, with a possible D match to TRBD2 (5 bases). There are 15 residues in the CDR3. Germline lookup yields CDR1 SGHAT and CDR2 FQNNGV. The V and J ends lost 1 base and 6 bases respectively, with 14 bases between them. For the CDR3, the DNA is TGTGCCAGCAGCTTAGTGGGCCTAGCTAGGGATACGCAGTATTTT. It translates to CASSLVGLARDTQYF.

The sample holds one count of this clonotype. This may be a read error: a much more frequent sequence differs by one nucleotide. The CDR3 does not end in the conserved phenylalanine or tryptophan, so this is likely a read error. The chain carries TRBV6-6 and TRBJ2-5, with 10 positions matching TRBD2. Germline values: CDR1 MNHNY, CDR2 SVGAGI (reference sequence). CDR3 size: 13 residues. V trimming: 5 bases; J trimming: 5 bases; junction bases outside the gene matches: 2. CDR3 loop: CASSRGLAETQYL. CDR3 DNA: TGTGCCAGCAGTAGGGGACTAGCGGAGACCCAGTACCTC.

The gene calls are TRBV6-5 and TRBJ2-4; 7 bases are a match to TRBD1. Per the germline V gene, CDR1 is MNHEY and CDR2 is SVGAGI. The V and J ends lost 0 bases and 9 bases, in that order; junction bases with no gene match: 8. This CDR3 has 15 amino acids. CDR3 in amino acids: CASSYSTRGLGIQYF. The CDR3 DNA is TGTGCCAGCAGTTACTCGACGAGGGGGCTTGGCATTCAGTACTTC.

The table lists this clonotype with many counts. The J gene is TRBJ1-5, the V gene TRBV9; no reliable D call. The V end was cut by 4 bases, the J end by 5 bases, with 19 bases between. This CDR3 is built from 16 residues. Looked up from germline, CDR1 is SGDLS and CDR2 is YYNGEE. Here the CDR3 reads CASSPHCERRHQPQHF. Here the CDR3 DNA reads TGTGCCAGCAGCCCCCATTGTGAAAGACGCCATCAGCCCCAGCATTTT.

This clonotype was seen only a few times. V usage is TRBV15 and J usage is TRBJ2-1, with TRBD1 identical over 7 bases. V lost 5 bases, J lost 7 bases, and 2 bases stayed unmatched. This CDR3 comprises 12 residues. Germline V gene data show CDR1 as LNHNV and CDR2 as YYDKDF (reference sequence). The CDR3 reads CATSYRGNEQFF. CDR3 bases: TGTGCCACCAGCTACAGGGGAAATGAGCAGTTCTTC.

To note about this clonotype: Possible read error: a much larger clone is one base away. The J gene is TRBJ1-2, the V gene TRBV5-4; D not resolved. Trimming shortened V by 4 bases and J by 8 bases, and 21 bases separated the two germline ends. Per germline, CDR1 SGHNT and CDR2 YYREEE (reference sequence). The CDR3 has 15 amino acids. CDR3 DNA: TGTGCCAGCAGCAGCCAAATGCACAGTCCTCACGGCTACACCTTC. It encodes CASSSQMHSPHGYTF.

The chain has TRBV7-8 and TRBJ2-5; D perhaps matches TRBD1 (5 bases). The CDR3 sequence is 16 residues long. Trimming pared 3 bases from V and 4 bases from J, leaving 18 bases between. CDR1 and CDR2 from the germline V gene are SGHVS and FQNEAQ. CDR3 nucleotides: TGTGCCAGCAGCTTGACCCTAATGGTGCAGGGAGAGACCCAGTACTTC. Amino acid sequence: CASSLTLMVQGETQYF.

The chain couples TRBV20-1 to TRBJ2-7; TRBD2 agrees at 12 bases. CDR1 is DFQATT, CDR2 SNEGSKA, per germline (reference sequence). V shed 4 bases and J 4 bases; nucleotides not matched to a gene: 8. This CDR3 region has 15 residues. CDR3 DNA sequence: TGCAGTGCTACCTCTACTAGCGGGAGGAGATACGAGCAGTACTTC. It is translated as CSATSTSGRRYEQYF.

This clonotype has ten or more counts. The J gene is TRBJ1-3, the V gene TRBV4-3; D not certain. Germline CDR1 reads LGHNA; CDR2 reads YSLEER. The CDR3 loop spans 15 amino acids. The ends were cut back, 0 bases at V and 0 bases at J, with 6 bases in the middle. The CDR3 DNA is TGCGCCAGCAGCCAAGAAACAGTCTCTGGAAACACCATATATTTT. Residues: CASSQETVSGNTIYF.

About this clonotype itself: It is likely a read error, because the conserved phenylalanine at the end of the CDR3 is missing. V and J are TRBV6-5 and TRBJ2-7, with 7 nucleotides matching TRBD2. Germline V lookup: CDR1 MNHEY, CDR2 SVGAGI. The CDR3 consists of 16 residues. J was trimmed by 3 bases and V by 1 base; bases with no gene match: 9. The CDR3 protein is CASSYYLLAVGYEQYS. In nucleotides, the CDR3 is TGTGCCAGCAGTTACTACCTTCTAGCGGTGGGCTACGAGCAGTACTCC.

The chain joins TRBV20-1 to TRBJ1-3; D gene ambiguous. The CDR3 sequence is 11 residues long. V dropped 6 bases and J dropped 4 bases, with 7 bases sitting between them. Germline V gene sequence: CDR1 DFQATT, CDR2 SNEGSKA (reference sequence). The CDR3 sequence: CSALVGNTIYF. The CDR3 DNA sequence: TGCAGTGCCCTTGTAGGAAACACCATATATTTT.

The chain couples TRBV2 to TRBJ2-5, with 12 bases fitting TRBD2. The CDR3 has 12 residues. Germline V gene data show CDR1 as SNHLY and CDR2 as FYNNEI. Trimming cost V 5 bases and J 12 bases; bases outside gene matches: 4. For the CDR3, the DNA is TGTGCCAGCAGTTGGACTAGCGGGAAGAAGTACTTC. It translates to CASSWTSGKKYF.